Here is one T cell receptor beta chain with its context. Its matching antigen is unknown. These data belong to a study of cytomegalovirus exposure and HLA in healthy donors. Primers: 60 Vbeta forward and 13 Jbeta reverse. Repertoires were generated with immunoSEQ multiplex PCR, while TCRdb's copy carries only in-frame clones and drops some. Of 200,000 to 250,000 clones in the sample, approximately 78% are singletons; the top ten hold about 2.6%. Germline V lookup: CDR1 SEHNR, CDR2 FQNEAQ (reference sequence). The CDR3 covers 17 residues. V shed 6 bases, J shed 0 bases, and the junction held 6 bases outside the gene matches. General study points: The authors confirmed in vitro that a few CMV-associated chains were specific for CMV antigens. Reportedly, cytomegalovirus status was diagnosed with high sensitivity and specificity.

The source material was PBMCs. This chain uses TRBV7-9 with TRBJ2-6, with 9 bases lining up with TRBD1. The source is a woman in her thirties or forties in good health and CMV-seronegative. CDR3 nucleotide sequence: TGTGCCAGCAGGTTGAGGACAGGGGTCTCTGGGGCCAACGTCCTGACTTTC. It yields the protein CASRLRTGVSGANVLTF. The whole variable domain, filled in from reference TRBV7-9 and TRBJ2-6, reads DTGVSQNPRHKITKRGQNVTFRCDPISEHNRLYWYRQTLGQGPEFLTYFQNEAQLEKSRLLSDRFSAERPKGSFSTLEIQRTEQGDSAMYLCASRLRTGVSGANVLTFGAGSRLTVL.